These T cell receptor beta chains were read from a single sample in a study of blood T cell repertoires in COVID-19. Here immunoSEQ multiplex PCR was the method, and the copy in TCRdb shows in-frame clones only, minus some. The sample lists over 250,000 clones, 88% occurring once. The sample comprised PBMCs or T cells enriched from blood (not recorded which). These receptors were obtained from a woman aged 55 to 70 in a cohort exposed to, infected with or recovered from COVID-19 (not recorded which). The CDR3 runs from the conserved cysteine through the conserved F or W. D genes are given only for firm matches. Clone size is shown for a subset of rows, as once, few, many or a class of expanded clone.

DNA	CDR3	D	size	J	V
TGTGCCAGCAGCCAATCGACTAGCGTGGAAGCCAAAAACATTCAGTACTTC	CASSQSTSVEAKNIQYF	TRBD2	.	TRBJ2-4	TRBV4-2
TGCGCCAGCAGTGACCCCGGGACAGGTCTGTACGAGCAGTACTTC	CASSDPGTGLYEQYF	TRBD1	.	TRBJ2-7	TRBV10-2
TGCGCCAGCAGCTCATACGGGACTAGCGGGAGTTCCAATGAGCAGTTCTTC	CASSSYGTSGSSNEQFF	TRBD2	.	TRBJ2-1	TRBV5-1
TGTGCCAGCAGCTTAGCGACTAGCGGGCCGGCCGAGCAGTTCTTC	CASSLATSGPAEQFF	TRBD2	once	TRBJ2-1	TRBV13
TGTGCCACCAGCAGACTCCGGTCAGGTGCCGGGGAGCTGTTTTTT	CATSRLRSGAGELFF	.	.	TRBJ2-2	TRBV15
TGTGCCAAAAGACTAATTAGCTATGGCTACACCTTC	CAKRLISYGYTF	.	.	TRBJ1-2	TRBV21-1
TGTGCCAGCAGCCCGGGAGGAAACAGGGGGCGCAGGGATGAAAAACTGTTTTTT	CASSPGGNRGRRDEKLFF	TRBD1	.	TRBJ1-4	TRBV9
TGTGCCAGCAGTGAATGGGGGGGAACCTACGAGCAGTACTTC	CASSEWGGTYEQYF	TRBD2	.	TRBJ2-7	TRBV25-1
TGTGCCAGCAGCCCGGGACTAGCGGGAGAAGCGAATGAGCAGTTCTTC	CASSPGLAGEANEQFF	TRBD2	few	TRBJ2-1	TRBV5-4
TGTGCCTGGAAAAAGGTGGGCGGCTACACCTTC	CAWKKVGGYTF	.	.	TRBJ1-2	TRBV30
TGTGCCAGCAGTACCGGGACTAGCGGAGCCTACAATGAGCAGTTCTTC	CASSTGTSGAYNEQFF	TRBD2	.	TRBJ2-1	TRBV27
TGCGCCAGCAGCTCACGTCGACAGGGGGCTAGTGGCACTGAAGCTTTCTTT	CASSSRRQGASGTEAFF	TRBD1	.	TRBJ1-1	TRBV5-1
TGTGCCAGCTCACCACCGGGGACTAGCGCAGCCAAAAACATTCAGTACTTC	CASSPPGTSAAKNIQYF	TRBD2	few	TRBJ2-4	TRBV18
TGTGCCAGCAGCTTAGGATTTTCGACAGTATCCTATAATTCACCCCTCCACTTT	CASSLGFSTVSYNSPLHF	.	.	TRBJ1-6	TRBV7-9
TGCGCCAGCAGACCTACGGGACAGGACTACAATGAGCAGTTCTTC	CASRPTGQDYNEQFF	TRBD1	.	TRBJ2-1	TRBV4-1
TGTGCCAGCAGCCTTCGGGGTTCGACGGGGGATACGCAGTATTTT	CASSLRGSTGDTQYF	.	.	TRBJ2-3	TRBV7-2
TGTGCCAGTAGTATAGAACAGGGGGCCTATGGCTACACCTTC	CASSIEQGAYGYTF	TRBD1	.	TRBJ1-2	TRBV19
TGTGCCAGCTCACCAGTCCTAGCGGGGGATCAGTTCTTC	CASSPVLAGDQFF	TRBD2	.	TRBJ2-1	TRBV18
TGTGCCAGCAGCTCCAGGGGGCTGGGAGAGCAGTACTTC	CASSSRGLGEQYF	TRBD1	.	TRBJ2-7	TRBV7-9